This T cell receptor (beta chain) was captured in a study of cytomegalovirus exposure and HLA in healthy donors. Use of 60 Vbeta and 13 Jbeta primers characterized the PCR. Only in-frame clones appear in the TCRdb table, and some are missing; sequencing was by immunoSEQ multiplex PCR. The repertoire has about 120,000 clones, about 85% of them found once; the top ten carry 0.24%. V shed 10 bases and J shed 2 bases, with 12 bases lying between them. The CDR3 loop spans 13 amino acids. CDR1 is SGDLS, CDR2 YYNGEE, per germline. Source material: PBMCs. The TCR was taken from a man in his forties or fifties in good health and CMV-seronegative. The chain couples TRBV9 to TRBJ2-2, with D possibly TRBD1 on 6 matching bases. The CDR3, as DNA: TGTGCCGGGGGCAGGGGCAACACCGGGGAGCTGTTTTTT. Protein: CAGGRGNTGELFF.